The following is a TCR beta chain sequence with its context. Original data processing: Amplified reference gene primers provided the basis for estimating nucleated cell counts. Libraries were prepared by immunoSEQ multiplex PCR; TCRdb keeps only in-frame clonotypes and omits some of them. The V and J calls and clone size come from that table; D and trimming were worked out from the DNA. The table has around 160,000 clones, 70% to 90% seen once; the top ten hold about 3%. The source of the sample is a study of blood T cell repertoires in COVID-19. The overall study: The United States, Italy and Spain provided the acute and convalescent COVID-19 samples.

V gave up 5 bases and J gave up 7 bases, with 15 bases separating them. Germline values: CDR1 SNHLY, CDR2 FYNNEI. The CDR3 is made up of 14 amino acids. Specimen: peripheral blood. The rearrangement joins TRBV2 to TRBJ1-5; tentative D call: TRBD1 (6 bases). This clonotype originated in a man aged 55 to 70 with acute or convalescent COVID-19. CDR3 region: CASSRLQGRQPQHF. Written as DNA, the CDR3 is TGTGCCAGCAGTAGGTTACAGGGCCGACAGCCCCAGCATTTT. Full variable domain (missing parts from reference TRBV2 and TRBJ1-5): EPEVTQTPSHQVTQMGQEVILRCVPISNHLYFYWYRQILGQKVEFLVSFYNNEISEKSEIFDDQFSVERPDGSNFTLKIRSTKLEDSAMYFCASSRLQGRQPQHFGDGTRLSIL.